This T cell receptor beta chain was sequenced for a study of blood T cell repertoires in COVID-19. Study in general: T cells, B-cell-depleted T cells, or PBMCs provided the cDNA or gDNA that served as material.

Trimming cost V 3 bases and J 3 bases, with 9 bases left between them. From germline, CDR1 is SGHRS and CDR2 YFSETQ. The CDR3 consists of 13 residues. Authors' methods: Cell counts per sample came from amplifying reference gene primers. Assay: immunoSEQ multiplex PCR; the TCRdb copy retains only in-frame clones and omits some. The DNA gave D and trimming, while V, J and clone size come from that table. Of about 190,000 clones listed, roughly four fifths were seen once; the top ten hold about 6.5%. The sequence derives from a woman aged 40 to 50 with acute or convalescent COVID-19. Sequencing was carried out using peripheral blood. This chain uses TRBV5-1 with TRBJ1-1; D perhaps matches TRBD1 (5 bases). CDR3 nucleotide sequence: TGCGCCAGCAGCTATCAAGGGGACACTGAAGCTTTCTTT. Its protein is CASSYQGDTEAFF.